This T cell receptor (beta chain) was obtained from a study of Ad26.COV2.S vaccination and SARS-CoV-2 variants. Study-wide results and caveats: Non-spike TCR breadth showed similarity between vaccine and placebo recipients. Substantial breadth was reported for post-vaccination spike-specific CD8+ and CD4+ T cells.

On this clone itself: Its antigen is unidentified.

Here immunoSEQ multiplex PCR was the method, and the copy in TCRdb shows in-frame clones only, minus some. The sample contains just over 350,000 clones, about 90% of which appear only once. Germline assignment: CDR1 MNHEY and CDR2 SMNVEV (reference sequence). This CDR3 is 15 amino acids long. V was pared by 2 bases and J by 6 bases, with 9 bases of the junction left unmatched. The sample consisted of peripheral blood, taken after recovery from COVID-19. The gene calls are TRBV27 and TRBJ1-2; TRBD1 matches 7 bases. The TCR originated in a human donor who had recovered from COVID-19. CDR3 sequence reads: CASSLGGGPGDGYTF. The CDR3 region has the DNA TGTGCCAGCAGTTTAGGAGGGGGCCCGGGGGATGGCTACACCTTC.